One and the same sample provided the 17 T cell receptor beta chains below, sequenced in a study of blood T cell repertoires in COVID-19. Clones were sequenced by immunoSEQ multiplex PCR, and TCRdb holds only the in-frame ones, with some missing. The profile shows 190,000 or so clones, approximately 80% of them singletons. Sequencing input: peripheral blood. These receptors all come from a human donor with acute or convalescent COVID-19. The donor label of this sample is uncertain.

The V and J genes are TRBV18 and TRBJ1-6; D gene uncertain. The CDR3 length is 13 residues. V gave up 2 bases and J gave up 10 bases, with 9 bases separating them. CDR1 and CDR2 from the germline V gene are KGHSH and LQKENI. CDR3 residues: CASSPIRGSPLHF. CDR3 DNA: TGTGCCAGCTCACCAATCCGTGGCTCACCCCTCCACTTT.

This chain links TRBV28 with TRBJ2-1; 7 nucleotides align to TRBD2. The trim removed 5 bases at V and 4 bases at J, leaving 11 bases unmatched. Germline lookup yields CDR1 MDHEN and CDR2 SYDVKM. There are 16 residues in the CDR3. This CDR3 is CASSPGGSGFYNEQFF. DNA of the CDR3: TGTGCCAGCAGTCCCGGGGGTAGCGGGTTTTACAATGAGCAGTTCTTC.

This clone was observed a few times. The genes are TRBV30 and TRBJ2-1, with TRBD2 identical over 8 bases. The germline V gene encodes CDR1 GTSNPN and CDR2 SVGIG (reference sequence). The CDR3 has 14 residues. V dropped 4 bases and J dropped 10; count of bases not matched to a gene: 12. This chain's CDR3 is CAWTPGGIIWEQFF. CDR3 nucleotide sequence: TGTGCCTGGACCCCGGGGGGGATTATTTGGGAGCAGTTCTTC.

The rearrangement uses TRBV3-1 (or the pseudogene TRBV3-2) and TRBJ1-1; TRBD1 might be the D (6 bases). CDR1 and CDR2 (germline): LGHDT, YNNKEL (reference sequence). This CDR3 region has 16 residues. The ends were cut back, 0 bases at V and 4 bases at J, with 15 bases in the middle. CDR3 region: CASSQESRGFGTEAFF. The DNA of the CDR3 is TGTGCCAGCAGCCAAGAAAGCAGGGGTTTTGGCACTGAAGCTTTCTTT.

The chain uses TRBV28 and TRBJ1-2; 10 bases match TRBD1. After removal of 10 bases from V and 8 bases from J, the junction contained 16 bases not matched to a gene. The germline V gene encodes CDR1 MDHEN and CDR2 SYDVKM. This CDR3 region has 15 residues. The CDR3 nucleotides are TGTGCCACCCCGGGACAGGGGAATAGAAAGGTGGGCTACACCTTC. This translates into CATPGQGNRKVGYTF.

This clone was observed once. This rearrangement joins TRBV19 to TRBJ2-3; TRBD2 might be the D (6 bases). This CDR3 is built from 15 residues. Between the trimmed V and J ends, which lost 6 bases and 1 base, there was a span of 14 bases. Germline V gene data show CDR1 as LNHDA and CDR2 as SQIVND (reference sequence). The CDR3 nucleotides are TGTGCCAGTAGCTCGCCGCGGGGACGCACAGATACGCAGTATTTT. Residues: CASSSPRGRTDTQYF.

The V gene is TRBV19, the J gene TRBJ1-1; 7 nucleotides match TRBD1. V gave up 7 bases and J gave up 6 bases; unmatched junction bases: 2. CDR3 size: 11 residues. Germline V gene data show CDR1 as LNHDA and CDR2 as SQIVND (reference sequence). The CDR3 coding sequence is TGTGCCAGTATCAGGGGGGCTGAAGCTTTCTTT. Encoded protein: CASIRGAEAFF.

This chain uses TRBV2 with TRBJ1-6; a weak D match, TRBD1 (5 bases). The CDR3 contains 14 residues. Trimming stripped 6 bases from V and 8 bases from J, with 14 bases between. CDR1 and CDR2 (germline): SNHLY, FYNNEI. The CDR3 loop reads CASRGLTVHSPLHF. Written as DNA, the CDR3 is TGTGCCAGCAGGGGATTGACAGTCCATTCACCCCTCCACTTT.

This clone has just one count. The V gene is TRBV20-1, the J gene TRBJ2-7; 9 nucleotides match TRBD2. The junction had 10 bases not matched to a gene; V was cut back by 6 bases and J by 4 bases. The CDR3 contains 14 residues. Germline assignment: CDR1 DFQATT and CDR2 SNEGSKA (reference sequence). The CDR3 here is CSASKAGGGYEQYF. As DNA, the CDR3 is TGCAGTGCCAGTAAAGCGGGAGGTGGATACGAGCAGTACTTC.

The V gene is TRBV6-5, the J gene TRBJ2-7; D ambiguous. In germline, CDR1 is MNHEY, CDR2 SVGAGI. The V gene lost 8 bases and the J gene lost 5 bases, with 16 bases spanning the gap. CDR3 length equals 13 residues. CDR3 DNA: TGTGCCAGCCTCCGGAGTTCGTTCGACGAGCAGTACTTC. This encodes CASLRSSFDEQYF.

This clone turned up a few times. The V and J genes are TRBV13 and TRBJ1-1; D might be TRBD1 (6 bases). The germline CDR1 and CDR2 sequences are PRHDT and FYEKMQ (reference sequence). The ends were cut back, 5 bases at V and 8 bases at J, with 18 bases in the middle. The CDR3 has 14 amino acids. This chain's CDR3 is CASSLYETGQEAFF. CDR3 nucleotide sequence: TGTGCCAGCAGCCTCTACGAGACAGGACAGGAAGCTTTCTTT.

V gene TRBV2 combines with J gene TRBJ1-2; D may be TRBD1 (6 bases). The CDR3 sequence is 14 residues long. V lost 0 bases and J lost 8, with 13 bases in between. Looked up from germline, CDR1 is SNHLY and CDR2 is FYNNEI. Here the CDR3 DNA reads TGTGCCAGCAGTGAAGCGCGCCAGGGGCTGGGCTACACCTTC. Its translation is CASSEARQGLGYTF.

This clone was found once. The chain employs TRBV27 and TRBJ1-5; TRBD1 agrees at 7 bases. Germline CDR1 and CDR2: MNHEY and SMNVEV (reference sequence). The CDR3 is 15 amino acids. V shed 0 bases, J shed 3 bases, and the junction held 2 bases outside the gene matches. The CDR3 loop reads CASSLSTGPNQPQHF. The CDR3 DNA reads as TGTGCCAGCAGTTTATCGACAGGGCCCAATCAGCCCCAGCATTTT.

CDR3 protein: CASSPPSGMRQGSRWTQYF. CDR3 sequence (DNA): TGTGCCAGCTCACCCCCTTCCGGGATGCGACAGGGATCAAGATGGACCCAGTACTTC. The chain has TRBV18 and TRBJ2-5, with TRBD1 matching 7 bases. The CDR3 has 19 residues. Germline trimming cut 3 bases from V and 7 bases from J; bases unmatched to any gene: 23. CDR1 is KGHSH and CDR2 is LQKENI in the germline V gene.

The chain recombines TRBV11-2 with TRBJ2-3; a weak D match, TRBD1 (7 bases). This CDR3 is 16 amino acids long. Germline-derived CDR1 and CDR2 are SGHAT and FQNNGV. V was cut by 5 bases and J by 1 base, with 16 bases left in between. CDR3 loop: CASSAQGGYGTDTQYF. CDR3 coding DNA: TGTGCCAGCAGCGCCCAGGGGGGCTATGGCACAGATACGCAGTATTTT.

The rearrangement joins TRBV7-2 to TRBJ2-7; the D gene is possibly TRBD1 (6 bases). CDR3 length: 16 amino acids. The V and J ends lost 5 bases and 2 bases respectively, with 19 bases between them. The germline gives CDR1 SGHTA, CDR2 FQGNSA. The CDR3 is CASSNRVWGSPYEQYF. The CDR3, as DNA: TGTGCCAGCAGCAACAGGGTTTGGGGAAGCCCCTACGAGCAGTACTTC. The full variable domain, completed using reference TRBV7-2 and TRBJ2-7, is GAGVSQSPSNKVTEKGKDVELRCDPISGHTALYWYRQSLGQGLEFLIYFQGNSAPDKSGLPSDRFSAERTGGSVSTLTIQRTQQEDSAVYLCASSNRVWGSPYEQYFGPGTRLTVT.

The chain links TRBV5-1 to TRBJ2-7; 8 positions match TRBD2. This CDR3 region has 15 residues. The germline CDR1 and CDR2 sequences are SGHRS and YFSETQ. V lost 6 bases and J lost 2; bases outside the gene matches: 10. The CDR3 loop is CASIPQPGLAYEQYF. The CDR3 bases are TGCGCCAGCATTCCACAACCGGGACTAGCCTACGAGCAGTACTTC.